The rows below give T cell receptor beta chains drawn from one sample of a study of OX40 agonist ivuxolimab in advanced cancers. Here immunoSEQ multiplex PCR was the method, and the copy in TCRdb shows in-frame clones only, minus some. Here the sample spans roughly 62,000 clones, around 83% being singletons. The sample consisted of CD4+ or CD8+ T cells sorted from blood, taken in a trial of the OX40 agonist ivuxolimab. The receptor source for this set is an adult with an advanced solid tumor such as melanoma, head and neck, liver or kidney cancer. Each CDR3 is given with its conserved first and last residue. Fields, in order: J gene, clone size, D gene, V gene, CDR3 DNA, CDR3 protein. A D gene is named only where the DNA matches it firmly. Only some rows state a clone size, as once, few, many or a class for expanded clones.

J gene: TRBJ1-3; clone size: .; D gene: .; V gene: TRBV5-6; CDR3 DNA: TGTGCCAGCAGCCGTCTTGGGGGGGCCTCTGGAAACACCATATATTTT; CDR3 protein: CASSRLGGASGNTIYF
J gene: TRBJ1-1; clone size: .; D gene: .; V gene: TRBV28; CDR3 DNA: TGTGCCAGCAGTTTAGGAGCCCTCGGTGACACTGAAGCTTTCTTT; CDR3 protein: CASSLGALGDTEAFF
J gene: TRBJ2-3; clone size: .; D gene: .; V gene: TRBV30; CDR3 DNA: TGTGCCTGGATAGAGGGTTGGGCAGATACGCAGTATTTT; CDR3 protein: CAWIEGWADTQYF
J gene: TRBJ2-7; clone size: .; D gene: .; V gene: TRBV2; CDR3 DNA: TGTGCCAGCAGCGACGTGGGGAGAACCTACGAGCAGTACTTC; CDR3 protein: CASSDVGRTYEQYF
J gene: TRBJ1-1; clone size: .; D gene: TRBD1; V gene: TRBV29-1; CDR3 DNA: TGCAGCGCCGACAGGGATCAGGGCACTGAAGCTTTCTTT; CDR3 protein: CSADRDQGTEAFF
J gene: TRBJ2-7; clone size: .; D gene: TRBD1; V gene: TRBV2; CDR3 DNA: TGTGCCAGCAGTGAAAGGGACAGGGGGTTTTACGAGCAGTACTTC; CDR3 protein: CASSERDRGFYEQYF
J gene: TRBJ2-7; clone size: once; D gene: .; V gene: TRBV28; CDR3 DNA: TGTGCCAGCAGTTTAGGCGGGGTCTCCTACGAGCAGTACTTC; CDR3 protein: CASSLGGVSYEQYF
J gene: TRBJ2-2; clone size: .; D gene: .; V gene: TRBV15; CDR3 DNA: TGTGCCACCAGCAGAGTCCCTACGTGGAACACCGGGGAGCTGTTTTTT; CDR3 protein: CATSRVPTWNTGELFF
J gene: TRBJ1-1; clone size: .; D gene: TRBD1; V gene: TRBV6-5; CDR3 DNA: TGTGCCAGCAGTTTGGGGACAGGAACGGGCACTGAAGCTTTCTTT; CDR3 protein: CASSLGTGTGTEAFF
J gene: TRBJ2-5; clone size: .; D gene: .; V gene: TRBV5-1; CDR3 DNA: TGCGCCAGCAGCTTCCGGGGGCAAGAGACCCAGTACTTC; CDR3 protein: CASSFRGQETQYF
J gene: TRBJ2-5; clone size: .; D gene: .; V gene: TRBV4-1; CDR3 DNA: TGCGCCAGCAGCCTCACGGTGGGGACGGGAGAGACCCAGTACTTC; CDR3 protein: CASSLTVGTGETQYF
J gene: TRBJ1-4; clone size: .; D gene: TRBD1; V gene: TRBV6-5; CDR3 DNA: TGTGCCAGCAGTAGACAGGGGCAGAGAGAAAAACTGTTTTTT; CDR3 protein: CASSRQGQREKLFF
J gene: TRBJ1-1; clone size: .; D gene: .; V gene: TRBV7-3; CDR3 DNA: TGTGCCAGCCAGCAGGACAACATGAACACTGAAGCTTTCTTT; CDR3 protein: CASQQDNMNTEAFF
J gene: TRBJ2-5; clone size: .; D gene: TRBD2; V gene: TRBV9; CDR3 DNA: TGTGCCAGCAACCCCACTAGCGGGGCTGAGACCCAGTACTTC; CDR3 protein: CASNPTSGAETQYF
J gene: TRBJ2-7; clone size: once; D gene: TRBD2; V gene: TRBV5-6; CDR3 DNA: TGTGCCAGCAGCTTGGTGTTGAGTAGCGGGGCTGCTGACTACGAGCAGTACTTC; CDR3 protein: CASSLVLSSGAADYEQYF
J gene: TRBJ2-7; clone size: .; D gene: .; V gene: TRBV5-6; CDR3 DNA: TGTGCCAGCAGCGGACCCCAGGGGATCTACGAGCAGTACTTC; CDR3 protein: CASSGPQGIYEQYF
J gene: TRBJ2-7; clone size: .; D gene: .; V gene: TRBV5-6; CDR3 DNA: TGTGCCAGCAGCTTAAGGGCAGGGCGGTCCTACGAGCAGTACTTC; CDR3 protein: CASSLRAGRSYEQYF
J gene: TRBJ1-5; clone size: .; D gene: TRBD1; V gene: TRBV19; CDR3 DNA: TGTGCCAGTAGTCTATGGACAGGGGGCAATCAGCCCCAGCATTTT; CDR3 protein: CASSLWTGGNQPQHF
J gene: TRBJ2-5; clone size: .; D gene: TRBD2; V gene: TRBV10-2; CDR3 DNA: TGCGCCAGCAGACTAGCGGGAAACCAAGAGACCCAGTACTTC; CDR3 protein: CASRLAGNQETQYF
J gene: TRBJ2-1; clone size: .; D gene: TRBD2; V gene: TRBV7-2; CDR3 DNA: TGTGCCAGCAGCCTCGTAGCGGGAGACTATGAGCAGTTCTTC; CDR3 protein: CASSLVAGDYEQFF
J gene: TRBJ1-2; clone size: .; D gene: TRBD1; V gene: TRBV7-9; CDR3 DNA: TGTGCCAGCAGAGGGACAGGGGCATTCGGTGGCTACACCTTC; CDR3 protein: CASRGTGAFGGYTF
J gene: TRBJ2-7; clone size: .; D gene: .; V gene: TRBV5-4; CDR3 DNA: TGTGCCAGCAGGGACGGGACATCCTACGAGCAGTACTTC; CDR3 protein: CASRDGTSYEQYF
J gene: TRBJ1-4; clone size: .; D gene: .; V gene: TRBV6-1; CDR3 DNA: TGTGCCAGCAGTGCCTACAGGGACGCATATGAAAAACTGTTTTTT; CDR3 protein: CASSAYRDAYEKLFF
J gene: TRBJ2-7; clone size: .; D gene: TRBD1; V gene: TRBV5-1; CDR3 DNA: TGCGCCAGCAGCAACCCAGGGGGCAAGTACTACGAGCAGTACTTC; CDR3 protein: CASSNPGGKYYEQYF
J gene: TRBJ1-3; clone size: .; D gene: .; V gene: TRBV5-1; CDR3 DNA: TGCGCCAGCAGCTTTGGGACGGATTCTGGAAACACCATATATTTT; CDR3 protein: CASSFGTDSGNTIYF
J gene: TRBJ2-1; clone size: few; D gene: .; V gene: TRBV7-9; CDR3 DNA: TGTGCCAGCAGCGTAGCGGCCTCCTACAATGAGCAGTTCTTC; CDR3 protein: CASSVAASYNEQFF
J gene: TRBJ1-6; clone size: few; D gene: TRBD1; V gene: TRBV28; CDR3 DNA: TGTGCCAGCATTCCACAGGGGGCGGGTTCACCCCTCCACTTT; CDR3 protein: CASIPQGAGSPLHF
J gene: TRBJ2-1; clone size: once; D gene: .; V gene: TRBV29-1; CDR3 DNA: TGCAGCGGGGACGTTCTAGGTACCTACAATGAGCAGTTCTTC; CDR3 protein: CSGDVLGTYNEQFF
J gene: TRBJ2-5; clone size: .; D gene: .; V gene: TRBV7-3; CDR3 DNA: TGTGCCAGCAGCAGGGACACTCAAGAGACCCAGTACTTC; CDR3 protein: CASSRDTQETQYF
J gene: TRBJ2-7; clone size: .; D gene: TRBD2; V gene: TRBV6-1; CDR3 DNA: TGTGCCAGCAGTGAACAAGTGAGCGGGGGAGCCGTATCCAAGCAGTACTTC; CDR3 protein: CASSEQVSGGAVSKQYF
J gene: TRBJ2-3; clone size: .; D gene: TRBD2; V gene: TRBV6-5; CDR3 DNA: TGTGCCAGCAGGCGGGGGGACCGTAGCACAGATACGCAGTATTTT; CDR3 protein: CASRRGDRSTDTQYF
J gene: TRBJ1-1; clone size: .; D gene: .; V gene: TRBV27; CDR3 DNA: TGTGCCAGCAGCCCGACGACGGTGAACACTGAAGCTTTCTTT; CDR3 protein: CASSPTTVNTEAFF
J gene: TRBJ1-2; clone size: .; D gene: TRBD1; V gene: TRBV29-1; CDR3 DNA: TGCAGCGTTGAAGTTCCAGGGGGCCTTCGCGCTAGGACCTTC; CDR3 protein: CSVEVPGGLRARTF
J gene: TRBJ2-1; clone size: .; D gene: TRBD1; V gene: TRBV30; CDR3 DNA: TGTGCCTGTAGACGGACAGGGACTCTTGGTGAGCAGTTCTTC; CDR3 protein: CACRRTGTLGEQFF
J gene: TRBJ2-7; clone size: few; D gene: .; V gene: TRBV2; CDR3 DNA: TGTGCCAGCACCATGGAGATCGAGCAGTACTTC; CDR3 protein: CASTMEIEQYF
J gene: TRBJ2-2; clone size: .; D gene: TRBD2; V gene: TRBV29-1; CDR3 DNA: TGCAGCGTTGATGGGCTAGCGGGAGAAAGGACCGGGGAGCTGTTTTTT; CDR3 protein: CSVDGLAGERTGELFF
J gene: TRBJ2-1; clone size: .; D gene: .; V gene: TRBV5-1; CDR3 DNA: TGCGCCAGCAGCTACAGGGTTGAGGACAATGAGCAGTTCTTC; CDR3 protein: CASSYRVEDNEQFF
J gene: TRBJ2-1; clone size: .; D gene: TRBD2; V gene: TRBV6-1; CDR3 DNA: TGTGCCAGCAGTTCCACTAGCGGGGGGAACAATGAGCAGTTCTTC; CDR3 protein: CASSSTSGGNNEQFF
J gene: TRBJ2-7; clone size: .; D gene: TRBD2; V gene: TRBV5-1; CDR3 DNA: TGCGCCAGCAGCTTGGCCAGGACTAGCGGGCTATCCTACGAGCAGTACTTC; CDR3 protein: CASSLARTSGLSYEQYF
J gene: TRBJ2-7; clone size: .; D gene: .; V gene: TRBV6-4; CDR3 DNA: TGTGCCAGCAGTGACTCGAGGCGGGACTGGTACGAGCAGTACTTC; CDR3 protein: CASSDSRRDWYEQYF
J gene: TRBJ2-7; clone size: .; D gene: TRBD2; V gene: TRBV7-9; CDR3 DNA: TGTGCCAGCAGCCCCAGGCTAGCGGGAAGAAACGAGCAGTACTTC; CDR3 protein: CASSPRLAGRNEQYF
J gene: TRBJ2-7; clone size: .; D gene: .; V gene: TRBV7-9; CDR3 DNA: TGTGCCAGCAGCTTAGAAGGGAATCCCTCCTACGAGCAGTACTTC; CDR3 protein: CASSLEGNPSYEQYF
J gene: TRBJ1-2; clone size: .; D gene: TRBD1; V gene: TRBV6-6; CDR3 DNA: TGTGCCAGCAATCCCGGCGAAGGGGGCTGGGGCTACACCTTC; CDR3 protein: CASNPGEGGWGYTF